The clone carrying this T cell receptor beta chain was detected only a few times. This sample was taken from a study of identical twins. TCRdb reprocessed the 5' RACE reads via MiXCR and lists one record per CDR3 protein. The sample lists under 300,000 distinct CDR3 sequences; around 6.5% were seen once. V shed 11 bases and J shed 9 bases, with 32 bases lying between them. The CDR3 extends over 17 amino acids. Per germline, CDR1 LGHDT and CDR2 YNNKEL (reference sequence). This same sample was also taken into another study, of T cells expressing NK-cell markers. That publication notes: Within the sequenced cohort of eight donors, seven exhibited HCMV seropositivity and one was seronegative. NKG2C+ dominant clonotypes from 5 to 7 donors made up about 1.0-8% of CD8+ T cells.

This sequence joins TRBV3-1 and TRBJ2-1; TRBD1 might be the D (5 bases). The sequence came from a young woman in good health. The sample taken for sequencing was CD8+ T cells sorted from blood. DNA for the CDR3: TGTGCCTGCTCCAAGCAGGTAGCTGGGGCGCCTGGTAGTGAGCAGTTCTTC. Its protein is CACSKQVAGAPGSEQFF.